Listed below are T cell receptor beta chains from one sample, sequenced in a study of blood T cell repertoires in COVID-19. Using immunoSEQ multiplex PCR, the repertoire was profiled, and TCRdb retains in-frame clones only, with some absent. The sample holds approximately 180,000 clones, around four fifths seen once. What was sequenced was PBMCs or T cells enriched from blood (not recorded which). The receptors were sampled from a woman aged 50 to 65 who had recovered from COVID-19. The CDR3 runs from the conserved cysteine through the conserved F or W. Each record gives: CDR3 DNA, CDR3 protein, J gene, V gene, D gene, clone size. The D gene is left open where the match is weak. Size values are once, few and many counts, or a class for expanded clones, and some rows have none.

TGTGCCAGCAGTTCAGACGGGGAAAAGATCGGGGAGCTGTTTTTT CASSSDGEKIGELFF TRBJ2-2 TRBV28 - -
TGTGCCAGCAGCGTAGCTTTCCGGGGTTGGGGGGGCAATCAGCCCCAGCATTTT CASSVAFRGWGGNQPQHF TRBJ1-5 TRBV9 - -
TGCGCCAGCGAGGGACAGGGAACCAATGAGCAGTTCTTC CASEGQGTNEQFF TRBJ2-1 TRBV5-1 TRBD1 -
TGTGCCAGCAGGAGAGGGACTTTCACCGGGGAGCTGTTTTTT CASRRGTFTGELFF TRBJ2-2 TRBV6-4 - -
TGTGCTAGTGGTTTGGGCAGCGTCACTGAAGCTTTCTTT CASGLGSVTEAFF TRBJ1-1 TRBV12-5 - -
TGCGCCAGCAGCTTGGCGGTAACCGGGGAGCTGTTTTTT CASSLAVTGELFF TRBJ2-2 TRBV5-1 - -
TGTGCCACCAGCAGGTATAGCAATCAGCCCCAGCATTTT CATSRYSNQPQHF TRBJ1-5 TRBV15 - -
TGCGCCAGCAGCAAGGGGGGGCCCCTGGTTACCGGGGAGCTGTTTTTT CASSKGGPLVTGELFF TRBJ2-2 TRBV5-1 - -
TGCGCCAGCAGCGGTGGGACAGGGGGTATAGGCACTGAAGCTTTCTTT CASSGGTGGIGTEAFF TRBJ1-1 TRBV5-1 TRBD1 once
TGCGCCAGCAATCAATCATTGGGGTGGACTAGCGGGAAAGAGACCCAGTACTTC CASNQSLGWTSGKETQYF TRBJ2-5 TRBV23-1 TRBD2 -
TGTGCCAGCAGCCCGGGGGGGGCCCAAGAGACCCAGTACTTC CASSPGGAQETQYF TRBJ2-5 TRBV7-3 TRBD2 -
TGTGCCAGCAGCCCCTCGGTGGACTATGGCTACACCTTC CASSPSVDYGYTF TRBJ1-2 TRBV28 - -
TGTGCCAGTAGTATAAGGGGGGGAAGGGATGAGCAGTTCTTC CASSIRGGRDEQFF TRBJ2-1 TRBV19 - -
TGTGCCAGCAGTTCCTTCCCCGAGCCCCAGCATTTT CASSSFPEPQHF TRBJ1-5 TRBV6-2/TRBV6-3 - -
TGTGCCAGTAGTATGTGGGGACAGGTATACAATGAGCAGTTCTTC CASSMWGQVYNEQFF TRBJ2-1 TRBV19 TRBD1 -
TGTGCCAGCAGCCTACTAGCGGGGGGTAGCACAGATACGCAGTATTTT CASSLLAGGSTDTQYF TRBJ2-3 TRBV3-1/TRBV3-2 TRBD2 once
TGTGCCAGTAGTCCGGACAGGGGGCAGGAGACCCAGTACTTC CASSPDRGQETQYF TRBJ2-5 TRBV19 TRBD1 -
TGTGCCAGCAGCTTAGTCGGGGGACAGACTGGGGCCAACGTCCTGACTTTC CASSLVGGQTGANVLTF TRBJ2-6 TRBV7-9 - few
TGCGCCAGCAGCTTGGGGAGAGAAACTGAAGCTTTCTTT CASSLGRETEAFF TRBJ1-1 TRBV5-1 - once
TGTGCCAGCAGCGTAGGGTGGGGACTAGCGGGAGATGAGCAGTTCTTC CASSVGWGLAGDEQFF TRBJ2-1 TRBV9 TRBD2 -
TGTGCCAGCAGCTTAGCGGGGTTGAGGGGGCGAGAGCAGTACTTC CASSLAGLRGREQYF TRBJ2-7 TRBV7-2 TRBD1 -
TGTGCCAGCAGTCGCCTGGCGGGAGGGACAGATACGCAGTATTTT CASSRLAGGTDTQYF TRBJ2-3 TRBV6-5 TRBD2 -
TGTGCCAGCAGCTGGACGGAGGGTGATACGCAGTATTTT CASSWTEGDTQYF TRBJ2-3 TRBV13 - -
TGTGCCTCGACAGGGACAGGGGACAGCTATGGCTACACCTTC CASTGTGDSYGYTF TRBJ1-2 TRBV27 TRBD1 once
TGTGCCAGCAGCTTAGATGCAACGGCCCGCGGTGAGCAGTTCTTC CASSLDATARGEQFF TRBJ2-1 TRBV11-3 - -
TGTGCCATCAGCCTAGCGGATATTTCCACCGGGGAGCTGTTTTTT CAISLADISTGELFF TRBJ2-2 TRBV10-3 TRBD2 once
TGCAGTGCCCGGCAGGGGGCGAAAGCTTTCTTT CSARQGAKAFF TRBJ1-1 TRBV20-1 TRBD1 -
TGTGCCAGTAGTACCCGGGTTGGTAATGAGCAGTTCTTC CASSTRVGNEQFF TRBJ2-1 TRBV19 - few
TGTGCCAGCAGTTTCCTCGGCGGGGGGCGGAACACTGAAGCTTTCTTT CASSFLGGGRNTEAFF TRBJ1-1 TRBV28 - -
TGTGCCAGCAGCACTACAGGTGCAAGTCTTGAGACCCAGTACTTC CASSTTGASLETQYF TRBJ2-5 TRBV7-2 - -
TGTGCCAGCTCACCCGACAGGAACTCTGGGGCCAACGTCCTGACTTTC CASSPDRNSGANVLTF TRBJ2-6 TRBV18 - -
TGCGCCAGCAGCTTCGACGGCGGGGTCTCGACTGAAGCTTTCTTT CASSFDGGVSTEAFF TRBJ1-1 TRBV5-1 - -
TGCAGCGTTCAAATTAATGGGGGGACGAGCGAAAAACTGTTTTTT CSVQINGGTSEKLFF TRBJ1-4 TRBV29-1 - -
TGTGCCAGCAGCTTGGCCTTACTAGCGGGTTACGAGCAGTACTTC CASSLALLAGYEQYF TRBJ2-7 TRBV7-2 TRBD2 -
TGTGCCAGCAGTAGGGGGACCTATGGCTACACCTTC CASSRGTYGYTF TRBJ1-2 TRBV6-5 - -
TGTGCCAGCCGTCAGGGGTCGGCTGAGCAGTTCTTC CASRQGSAEQFF TRBJ2-1 TRBV28 - few
TGTGCCAGCGGACAGGGGGCACATACGCAGTATTTT CASGQGAHTQYF TRBJ2-3 TRBV6-5 TRBD1 -
TGTGCCAGCAGCCTCCTAAGTCTGGACATGGCTACTGAAGCTTTCTTT CASSLLSLDMATEAFF TRBJ1-1 TRBV11-2 - once
TGTGCCAGCTCACCAATACGAGTCATTACTAGCGGGAGGAGGACCGGGGAGCTGTTTTTT CASSPIRVITSGRRTGELFF TRBJ2-2 TRBV18 TRBD2 -
TGTGCCAGCAGTTTAAGGGGCGCAGGGCTTATGAACACTGAAGCTTTCTTT CASSLRGAGLMNTEAFF TRBJ1-1 TRBV27 - -
TGTGCCAGCAGGGGCGATTATAATTCACCCCTCCACTTT CASRGDYNSPLHF TRBJ1-6 TRBV25-1 - -
TGTGCCAGCAGCTTAAACGGACTAGCGGGAGGACCCTACGAGCAGTACTTC CASSLNGLAGGPYEQYF TRBJ2-7 TRBV7-8 TRBD2 -
TGTGCCAGCAGCGTAGAAGGGGCTAGCGGGAGAGTAGGCACAGATACGCAGTATTTT CASSVEGASGRVGTDTQYF TRBJ2-3 TRBV9 TRBD2 -
TGTGCCAGCAGCCCCACAGGGGGCCAAGAGAACGAGCAGTACTTC CASSPTGGQENEQYF TRBJ2-7 TRBV27 TRBD1 -
TGTGCCAGTAGTATTGACTGGCGATCGGGCTCCTACAATGAGCAGTTCTTC CASSIDWRSGSYNEQFF TRBJ2-1 TRBV19 - -
TGTGCCAGCACCGACGCAGGAGGGAACACTGAAGCTTTCTTT CASTDAGGNTEAFF TRBJ1-1 TRBV6-5 - -
TGTGCCAGCAGTTTATCCCGACAGGGGGAGTCTGGGGCCAACGTCCTGACTTTC CASSLSRQGESGANVLTF TRBJ2-6 TRBV27 TRBD1 -
TGTGCCAGCAGAATCCAGGGGGCGGGTGGCTACACCTTC CASRIQGAGGYTF TRBJ1-2 TRBV2 TRBD1 -
TGTGCCAGCAGTCCCCTAAACTACGAGCAGTACTTC CASSPLNYEQYF TRBJ2-7 TRBV6-5 - -
TGTGCCAGCAGCTTAGGTGGACTAGCGTCTGGAGAGACCCAGTACTTC CASSLGGLASGETQYF TRBJ2-5 TRBV7-9 TRBD2 -
TGTGCTAGTGGTTTGTCCCTCGGACAGGGGGCGACCGATACGCAGTATTTT CASGLSLGQGATDTQYF TRBJ2-3 TRBV12-5 TRBD1 -
TGTGCCAGCAGCGCGCAGCGGGCATACGAGCAGTACTTC CASSAQRAYEQYF TRBJ2-7 TRBV5-6 - -
TGTGCCAGTAGTATTCGAGTAGCTAGCGGGAGTCTAACCGGGGAGCTGTTTTTT CASSIRVASGSLTGELFF TRBJ2-2 TRBV19 TRBD2 -
TGTGCCAGCAGCCAGACAGGGACGGGCCAGCCCCAGCATTTT CASSQTGTGQPQHF TRBJ1-5 TRBV25-1 TRBD1 -
TGCAGCGTTCAGGACACCGGGGAGCTGTTTTTT CSVQDTGELFF TRBJ2-2 TRBV29-1 - many
TGCGCCAGCAGCAGATCGGGGATAGCGTTAGGGAGCACAGATACGCAGTATTTT CASSRSGIALGSTDTQYF TRBJ2-3 TRBV5-1 - -